This TCR beta chain was identified during a study of T cell changes during pregnancy in multiple sclerosis. The ends lost 6 bases at V and 7 bases at J; junction bases unmatched: 5. The germline gives CDR1 SNHLY, CDR2 FYNNEI. CDR3 length equals 12 residues. Here immunoSEQ multiplex PCR was the method, and the copy in TCRdb shows in-frame clones only, minus some. The sample has some 60,000 clones, around 93% seen once; the top ten hold around 1.7%. This TCR came from a female donor with multiple sclerosis, enrolled in a pregnancy study. The rearrangement uses TRBV2 and TRBJ1-1, with 7 bases matching TRBD1. Sequencing used peripheral blood, obtained after pregnancy. The CDR3 DNA reads as TGTGCCAGCAGAATCACAGGGGTTGAAGCTTTCTTT. Residues: CASRITGVEAFF.